This TCR beta chain emerged from a study of siplizumab effects on memory and regulatory T cells. This CDR3 region has 14 residues. The ends were cut back, 4 bases at V and 5 bases at J, with 17 bases in the middle. Per germline, CDR1 SQVTM and CDR2 ANQGSEA. Sequenced by immunoSEQ multiplex PCR; TCRdb stores in-frame clones only, minus some. Of approximately 100,000 clones detected, just over 90% appear once; the ten largest clones hold roughly 0.15%. V is TRBV29-1 and J is TRBJ1-1, with D perhaps matching TRBD1 (5 bases). Sequenced: non-Treg CD4+ T cells sorted from blood. The sequence came from a human donor in good health. The CDR3 DNA sequence: TGCAGCGTTGGAATCCAGGGCGTTTCTACTGAAGCTTTCTTT. Its protein product is CSVGIQGVSTEAFF.